This note documents a single T cell receptor beta chain sequence. The entry originates in a study of blood T cell repertoires in COVID-19. In the study's own analysis: Nucleated cell number was recorded as an estimate derived from reference gene primer amplification. The repertoire was sequenced with immunoSEQ multiplex PCR; TCRdb's copy has only in-frame clones and lacks some. V, J and clone size are those of that table, while D and trimming were read from the DNA. Of 190,000 or so clones listed, around nine tenths are singletons. Germline V gene lookup returns CDR1 SQVTM and CDR2 ANQGSEA. This CDR3 is built from 14 residues. V lost 2 bases to trimming and J lost 8 bases, with 18 bases between them.

The chain combines TRBV29-1 with TRBJ1-2, with D perhaps TRBD1 (6 bases). The source is a man aged 40-50 years with active or convalescent COVID-19. Material: peripheral blood. The DNA for the CDR3 is TGCAGCGTTGAAAGGTCGTCAGGGGCGCGGGGCTACACCTTC. This codes for CSVERSSGARGYTF. The complete variable domain, with remaining parts taken from reference TRBV29-1 and TRBJ1-2, reads SAVISQKPSRDICQRGTSLTIQCQVDSQVTMMFWYRQQPGQSLTLIATANQGSEATYESGFVIDKFPISRPNLTFSTLTVSNMSPEDSSIYLCSVERSSGARGYTFGSGTRLTVV.